These T cell receptor beta chains were read from a single sample in a study of Graves' ophthalmopathy and Graves' hyperthyroidism. MiXCR, applied by TCRdb to the multiplex PCR reads, yields one record per CDR3 protein. The sample contains about 1.2 million distinct CDR3 sequences, 35% to 45% of which appear only once. The specimen was peripheral blood or thyroid tissue (not recorded which). The receptor set was obtained from an adult man with Graves' hyperthyroidism. CDR3s include the opening cysteine and the closing phenylalanine or tryptophan. The D gene is left open where the match is weak. Rows give clone size only sometimes, using once, few, many, or a class for an expanded clone.

D: .
size: many
J: TRBJ2-5
V: TRBV5-1
DNA: TGCGCCAGCAGCCTTTCGATGGCCCAAGAGACCCAGTACTTC
CDR3: CASSLSMAQETQYF

D: .
size: .
J: TRBJ1-1
V: TRBV10-3
DNA: TGTGCCATCAGTTACCTTGGGTGGACTGAAGCTTTCTTT
CDR3: CAISYLGWTEAFF

D: TRBD1
size: few
J: TRBJ2-7
V: TRBV7-2
DNA: TGTGCCAGCAGCTTACGACAGGGGCTCCACTATGACGAGCAGTACTTC
CDR3: CASSLRQGLHYDEQYF

D: TRBD2
size: .
J: TRBJ2-7
V: TRBV11-2
DNA: TGTGCCAGCAGCAATCTAGCGGGAGGGGGCTACGAGCAGTACTTC
CDR3: CASSNLAGGGYEQYF

D: TRBD1
size: .
J: TRBJ1-1
V: TRBV2
DNA: TGTGCCAGCAGTCCGGGACAGGGGGGCGGCACTGAAGCTTTCTTT
CDR3: CASSPGQGGGTEAFF

D: TRBD1
size: .
J: TRBJ1-2
V: TRBV19
DNA: TGTGCCAGTAGTTCTACCGGGACAGTTCCTTATGGCTACACCTTC
CDR3: CASSSTGTVPYGYTF

D: .
size: few
J: TRBJ1-5
V: TRBV19
DNA: TGTGCCAGTAGTATCAAGGGGCGCAACCAGCCCCAGCATTTT
CDR3: CASSIKGRNQPQHF

D: .
size: few
J: TRBJ2-7
V: TRBV20-1
DNA: TGCAGTGCTAGACCTGTGGGGGCGGGAATGGACTTC
CDR3: CSARPVGAGMDF

D: TRBD1
size: .
J: TRBJ1-1
V: TRBV2
DNA: TGTGCCAGCAGGGATACCGGGACAGGGATGACTGAAGCTTTCTTT
CDR3: CASRDTGTGMTEAFF

D: .
size: .
J: TRBJ2-5
V: TRBV12-3/TRBV12-4
DNA: TGTGCCAGGAGACCAATAGAACAACGGGAGACCCAGTACTTC
CDR3: CARRPIEQRETQYF

D: TRBD1
size: .
J: TRBJ1-1
V: TRBV7-2
DNA: TGTGCCAGCAGCCGTCAGGGGGGAGGCACTGAAGCTTTCTTT
CDR3: CASSRQGGGTEAFF

D: .
size: few
J: TRBJ2-7
V: TRBV7-3
DNA: TGTGCCAGCAGCTTAAATGTCGGACAGTCCTACGAGCAGTACTTC
CDR3: CASSLNVGQSYEQYF